Listed below are T cell receptor beta chains from one sample, sequenced in a study of Graves' ophthalmopathy and Graves' hyperthyroidism. In TCRdb, the multiplex PCR reads were re-called with MiXCR into one record per CDR3 protein. The sample has about 620,000 distinct CDR3 sequences, about 24% seen once; the top ten hold roughly 6.9%. Sequenced input: peripheral blood. The receptors come from a woman aged 18-30 years with stable Graves' hyperthyroidism. Some clones in this sample may be carry-over from other donors' samples. Both conserved end residues are part of each CDR3. The D gene is left open where the match is weak. Some rows have no size entry. The others give once, few or many, or a class for an expanded clone.

CASSYSSRGGQETQYF	TGTGCCAGCAGTTACTCATCGCGGGGGGGCCAAGAGACCCAGTACTTC	TRBV6-2/TRBV6-3	TRBJ2-5	TRBD2	few
CSASPGREEAFF	TGCAGTGCTAGCCCAGGGAGGGAAGAAGCTTTCTTT	TRBV20-1	TRBJ1-1	NA	NA
CASSPSGTGTEAFF	TGTGCCAGCTCACCATCCGGGACAGGGACTGAAGCTTTCTTT	TRBV18	TRBJ1-1	TRBD1	many
CASSLGSGVETQYF	TGTGCCAGCAGCTTAGGTTCAGGGGTAGAGACCCAGTACTTC	TRBV5-4	TRBJ2-5	NA	many
CASSLNTGEGSPLHF	TGTGCCAGCTCACTAAATACAGGGGAAGGCTCACCCCTCCACTTT	TRBV18	TRBJ1-6	TRBD1	NA
CASSLSGGKETQYF	TGCGCCAGCAGCTTGTCGGGGGGAAAAGAGACCCAGTACTTC	TRBV5-1	TRBJ2-5	TRBD2	many
CASSLARPVGNQPQHF	TGTGCCAGCAGTCTAGCTCGTCCGGTTGGCAATCAGCCCCAGCATTTT	TRBV7-8	TRBJ1-5	NA	many
CASSGNTGGGTEAFF	TGTGCCAGCAGTGGGAATACAGGGGGCGGGACTGAAGCTTTCTTT	TRBV2	TRBJ1-1	TRBD1	NA
CASSLEEGLGSETQYF	TGTGCCAGCAGCCTCGAAGAGGGCCTCGGGTCGGAGACCCAGTACTTC	TRBV7-2	TRBJ2-5	NA	many
CASSLIGGGVETQYF	TGTGCCAGCAGTTTAATTGGTGGAGGGGTAGAGACCCAGTACTTC	TRBV12-3/TRBV12-4	TRBJ2-5	NA	many
CASSTLGGRSSYEQYF	TGCGCCAGCAGCACCCTAGGGGGGCGGAGCTCCTACGAGCAGTACTTC	TRBV5-1	TRBJ2-7	NA	few
CATSDTGHLGEQYF	TGTGCCACCAGTGATACGGGACACCTGGGCGAGCAGTACTTC	TRBV24-1	TRBJ2-7	NA	few
CASSPGEGYGYTF	TGTGCCAGCTCACCAGGGGAGGGCTATGGCTACACCTTC	TRBV18	TRBJ1-2	NA	many
CASSTGTVYEQYF	TGTGCCAGTAGTACCGGGACGGTTTACGAGCAGTACTTC	TRBV19	TRBJ2-7	NA	few
CASNDGGTEAFF	TGTGCCAGCAATGATGGGGGCACTGAAGCTTTCTTT	TRBV6-1	TRBJ1-1	NA	many
CASGPRGTGAYEQYF	TGTGCCAGCGGCCCCCGGGGGACAGGGGCCTACGAGCAGTACTTC	TRBV28	TRBJ2-7	TRBD1	NA
CSVAPGNYGYTF	TGCAGCGTTGCCCCCGGGAACTATGGCTACACCTTC	TRBV29-1	TRBJ1-2	NA	many
CATQKFSYNSPLHF	TGTGCCACCCAAAAGTTCTCCTATAATTCACCCCTCCACTTT	TRBV28	TRBJ1-6	NA	many
CASSVNRGRDTEAFF	TGTGCCAGTAGTGTCAACAGGGGGAGGGACACTGAAGCTTTCTTT	TRBV19	TRBJ1-1	TRBD1	many
CSANHGLAGGPPSKNIQYF	TGCAGTGCTAACCACGGACTAGCGGGGGGCCCTCCCTCCAAAAACATTCAGTACTTC	TRBV20-1	TRBJ2-4	TRBD2	few
CASSTPGDEQYF	TGTGCCAGTAGTACCCCTGGGGACGAGCAGTACTTC	TRBV19	TRBJ2-7	NA	many
CASTSSGQGGSYEQYF	TGTGCCAGCACCTCATCTGGACAGGGGGGGAGCTACGAGCAGTACTTC	TRBV28	TRBJ2-7	TRBD1	many
CASSLRQAAYQPQHF	TGTGCCAGTAGTCTCCGACAGGCCGCTTATCAGCCCCAGCATTTT	TRBV19	TRBJ1-5	NA	NA
CALYRDRVDRRYGYTF	TGTGCCTTATACCGGGACAGGGTCGACCGACGCTATGGCTACACCTTC	TRBV30	TRBJ1-2	TRBD1	many
CASSPYRGRFETQYF	TGTGCCAGCAGTCCGTACAGGGGGCGATTCGAGACCCAGTACTTC	TRBV6-1	TRBJ2-5	TRBD1	NA
CASSQGSSGTHYGYTF	TGTGCCAGCAGCCAAGGATCGTCGGGCACACACTATGGCTACACCTTC	TRBV14	TRBJ1-2	NA	many
CATSGTDRRAFF	TGTGCCACCAGTGGAACGGACAGAAGGGCTTTCTTT	TRBV24-1	TRBJ1-1	NA	many
CASSDNLGNTEAFF	TGCGCCAGCAGCGATAATCTGGGGAACACTGAAGCTTTCTTT	TRBV5-1	TRBJ1-1	NA	many
CAISESNSGGQPQHF	TGTGCCATCAGTGAGTCGAATTCAGGGGGCCAGCCCCAGCATTTT	TRBV10-3	TRBJ1-5	TRBD1	many
CASGQGQNTEAFF	TGTGCCAGCGGACAGGGCCAGAACACTGAAGCTTTCTTT	TRBV18	TRBJ1-1	TRBD1	many
CASSRSRGGNAGELFF	TGTGCCAGCAGCCGAAGTAGGGGGGGGAACGCCGGGGAGCTGTTTTTT	TRBV3-1	TRBJ2-2	NA	NA
CASSYSIGFHRVAFSYEQYF	TGTGCCAGCAGTTACTCCATCGGGTTTCATAGGGTGGCGTTCTCCTACGAGCAGTACTTC	TRBV6-2/TRBV6-3	TRBJ2-7	NA	many
CASSPLLGTGSSSYNSPLHF	TGTGCCAGCAGTCCGCTCCTCGGGACAGGGTCAAGCTCCTATAATTCACCCCTCCACTTT	TRBV27	TRBJ1-6	TRBD1	few
CATSDFPPQETQYF	TGTGCCACCAGTGATTTTCCCCCTCAAGAGACCCAGTACTTC	TRBV24-1	TRBJ2-5	NA	NA
CASRGVWDQPQHF	TGTGCCAGCAGGGGGGTGTGGGATCAGCCCCAGCATTTT	TRBV6-1	TRBJ1-5	NA	NA
CASKRVGQSTGELFF	TGTGCCAGCAAAAGGGTTGGACAGAGCACCGGGGAGCTGTTTTTT	TRBV2	TRBJ2-2	NA	few
CASSYSRGIQETQYF	TGTGCCAGCAGTTACTCCAGGGGTATCCAAGAGACCCAGTACTTC	TRBV6-2/TRBV6-3	TRBJ2-5	NA	many
CASSQEGWETQYF	TGTGCCAGCAGCCAAGAAGGATGGGAGACCCAGTACTTC	TRBV3-1	TRBJ2-5	NA	many
CASSLAGGTVSPLHF	TGTGCCAGCAGCTTAGCCGGTGGAACGGTCTCACCCCTCCACTTT	TRBV7-2	TRBJ1-6	NA	many
CASTYSRGGYGYTF	TGTGCCAGCACCTACAGCAGGGGAGGCTATGGCTACACCTTC	TRBV6-1	TRBJ1-2	NA	many
CASSTGQGGGYTF	TGTGCCAGCAGCACGGGACAGGGCGGCGGCTACACCTTC	TRBV9	TRBJ1-2	TRBD1	few
CASSSRAQGASHEQYF	TGTGCCAGCAGCTCCCGGGCGCAGGGAGCTTCCCACGAGCAGTACTTC	TRBV7-6	TRBJ2-7	NA	many
CASRAEGQGYEQYF	TGTGCCAGCAGGGCAGAGGGACAGGGGTACGAGCAGTACTTC	TRBV6-2/TRBV6-3	TRBJ2-7	TRBD1	many
CASSPWGSDEQYF	TGTGCCAGCAGCCCCTGGGGCAGCGACGAGCAGTACTTC	TRBV12-3/TRBV12-4	TRBJ2-7	NA	NA
CASGDKQETQYF	TGTGCCAGCGGGGACAAGCAAGAGACCCAGTACTTC	TRBV6-2/TRBV6-3	TRBJ2-5	NA	many
CSARLAGGRYEQYF	TGCAGTGCCAGACTAGCGGGAGGACGCTACGAGCAGTACTTC	TRBV20-1	TRBJ2-7	TRBD2	NA